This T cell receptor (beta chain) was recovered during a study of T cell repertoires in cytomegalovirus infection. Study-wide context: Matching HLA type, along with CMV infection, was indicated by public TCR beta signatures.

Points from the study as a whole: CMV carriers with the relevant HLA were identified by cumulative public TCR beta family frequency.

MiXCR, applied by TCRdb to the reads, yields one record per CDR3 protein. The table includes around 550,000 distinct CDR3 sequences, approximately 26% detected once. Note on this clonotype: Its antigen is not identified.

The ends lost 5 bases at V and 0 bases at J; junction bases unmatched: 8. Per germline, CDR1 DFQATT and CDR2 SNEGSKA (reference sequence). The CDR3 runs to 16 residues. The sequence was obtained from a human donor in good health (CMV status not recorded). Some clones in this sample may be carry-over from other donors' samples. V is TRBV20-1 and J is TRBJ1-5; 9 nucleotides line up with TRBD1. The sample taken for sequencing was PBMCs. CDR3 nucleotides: TGCAGTGCTCTCCGGGACAGGGAATATAGCAATCAGCCCCAGCATTTT. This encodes CSALRDREYSNQPQHF.